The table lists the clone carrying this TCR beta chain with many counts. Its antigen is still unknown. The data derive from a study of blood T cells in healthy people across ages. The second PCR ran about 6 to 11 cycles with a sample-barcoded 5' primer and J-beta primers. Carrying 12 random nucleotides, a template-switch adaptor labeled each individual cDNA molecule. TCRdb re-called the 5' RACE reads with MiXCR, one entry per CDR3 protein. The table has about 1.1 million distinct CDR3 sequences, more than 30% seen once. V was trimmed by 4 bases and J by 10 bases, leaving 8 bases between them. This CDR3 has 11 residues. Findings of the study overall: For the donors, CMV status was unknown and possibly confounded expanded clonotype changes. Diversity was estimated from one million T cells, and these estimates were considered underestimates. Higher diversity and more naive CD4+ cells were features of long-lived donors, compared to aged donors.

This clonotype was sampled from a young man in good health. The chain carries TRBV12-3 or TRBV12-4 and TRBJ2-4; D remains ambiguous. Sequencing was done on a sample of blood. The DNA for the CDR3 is TGTGCCAGCAGTTCGGGCCCTATTCAGTACTTC. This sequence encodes CASSSGPIQYF.